Presented here are 11 T cell receptor beta chains from one specimen sequenced in a study of Ad26.COV2.S vaccination and SARS-CoV-2 variants. The treatment is: around 19 received Ad26.COV2.S at low or high dose, single or two shots; 5 received placebo; per-sample allocation not given. Specimens were obtained on day 63 following the first vaccine or placebo injection. This table comes from immunoSEQ multiplex PCR, and its TCRdb copy is limited to in-frame clones, with some not included. The sample carries some 450,000 clones, roughly 91% recorded once. Sample: peripheral blood, taken in a trial of Ad26.COV2.S vaccine versus placebo. These receptors all stem from a person aged 18 to 65 who received the Ad26.COV2.S COVID-19 vaccine or a placebo.

The chain carries TRBV28 and TRBJ2-7, with no clear D. The germline gives CDR1 MDHEN, CDR2 SYDVKM. Between the trimmed V and J ends, which lost 4 bases and 0 bases, there was a span of 13 bases. The CDR3 runs 15 residues. CDR3 residues: CASSSSTYLSYEQYF. The CDR3 DNA is TGTGCCAGCAGTTCATCAACCTACCTCTCCTACGAGCAGTACTTC.

This sequence joins TRBV11-3 and TRBJ1-6, with D possibly TRBD1 on 5 matching bases. CDR3 length equals 13 residues. The germline V gene has CDR1 SGHNT and CDR2 YENEEA. V lost 0 bases, J lost 17 bases, and 14 bases lay in between. This CDR3 reads CASSLEVDSTIHF. CDR3 bases: TGTGCCAGCAGCTTAGAGGTTGACAGTACTATCCACTTT.

The chain uses TRBV2 and TRBJ2-1; 7 positions agree with TRBD1. This CDR3 has 13 amino acids. In germline, CDR1 is SNHLY, CDR2 FYNNEI. V lost 5 bases to trimming and J lost 4 bases; unmatched junction nucleotides: 2. The CDR3 reads CASSSTGYNEQFF. CDR3 DNA sequence: TGTGCCAGCAGTTCGACAGGGTACAATGAGCAGTTCTTC. Complete variable domain (other parts from reference TRBV2 and TRBJ2-1): EPEVTQTPSHQVTQMGQEVILRCVPISNHLYFYWYRQILGQKVEFLVSFYNNEISEKSEIFDDQFSVERPDGSNFTLKIRSTKLEDSAMYFCASSSTGYNEQFFGPGTRLTVL.

The chain joins TRBV20-1 to TRBJ2-1; 13 bases fit TRBD2. Trimming cost V 3 bases and J 6 bases; bases outside gene matches: 5. The CDR3 contains 15 residues. Germline assignment: CDR1 DFQATT and CDR2 SNEGSKA (reference sequence). The chain's CDR3 is CSASLLAGGPNEQFF. CDR3 nucleotide sequence: TGCAGTGCTAGTTTACTAGCGGGAGGGCCCAATGAGCAGTTCTTC.

DNA for the CDR3: TGTGCCAGCAGTTTTATCGGGGTTCGGACAGATACGCAGTATTTT. Its protein is CASSFIGVRTDTQYF. This chain uses TRBV27 with TRBJ2-3, with D possibly matching TRBD2 (5 bases). The CDR3 extends over 15 amino acids. In germline, CDR1 is MNHEY, CDR2 SMNVEV (reference sequence). The V gene lost 3 bases and the J gene lost 3 bases, with 13 bases spanning the gap.

This sequence joins TRBV7-2 and TRBJ2-7; a weak D match, TRBD2 (6 bases). CDR3 length: 14 residues. V lost 6 bases and J lost 3, with 15 bases in between. Germline assignment: CDR1 SGHTA and CDR2 FQGNSA. CDR3 in amino acids: CASRLSRDYYEQYF. The CDR3 DNA sequence: TGTGCCAGCAGACTCTCGCGGGATTACTACGAGCAGTACTTC.

V is TRBV7-2 and J is TRBJ2-1, with TRBD2 matching 13 bases. Looked up from germline, CDR1 is SGHTA and CDR2 is FQGNSA. J lost 4 bases, V lost 1 base, and 7 bases had no gene match. This CDR3 is 18 amino acids long. The CDR3 protein is CASSLGRLAGGLYNEQFF. CDR3 bases: TGTGCCAGCAGCTTAGGAAGACTAGCGGGAGGCCTTTACAATGAGCAGTTCTTC.

The chain employs TRBV11-2 and TRBJ2-1; 8 nucleotides align to TRBD2. The ends lost 4 bases at V and 8 bases at J; junction bases unmatched: 13. Germline V gene data show CDR1 as SGHAT and CDR2 as FQNNGV. The CDR3 consists of 16 residues. CDR3: CASSWGGRPPRDEQFF. The CDR3 bases are TGTGCCAGCAGCTGGGGCGGGAGGCCCCCAAGGGATGAGCAGTTCTTC.

The chain uses TRBV25-1 and TRBJ2-7, with a tentative D call TRBD1 (5 bases). V was trimmed by 9 bases and J by 3 bases, leaving 18 bases between them. The germline gives CDR1 MGHDK, CDR2 SYGVNS. The CDR3 runs 14 residues. CDR3 region: CASSPTGSLYEQYF. CDR3 sequence (DNA): TGTGCCAGTTCGCCTACAGGATCCCTCTACGAGCAGTACTTC.

This clone was seen once. This chain joins TRBV6-5 and TRBJ2-3, with D perhaps TRBD1 (6 bases). This CDR3 is 15 amino acids long. CDR1 and CDR2 (germline): MNHEY, SVGAGI. The V gene lost 6 bases and the J gene lost 0 bases, with 13 bases spanning the gap. The CDR3 spells CASRATTGSTDTQYF. The CDR3 DNA follows: TGTGCCAGCAGGGCTACGACAGGTAGCACAGATACGCAGTATTTT.

The rearrangement links TRBV28 to TRBJ1-3; 7 nucleotides agree with TRBD1. V was clipped by 5 bases and J by 2 bases; unmatched bases: 9. The CDR3 extends over 16 amino acids. Per the germline V gene, CDR1 is MDHEN and CDR2 is SYDVKM. The chain's CDR3 is CASSPPGQRPGNTIYF. CDR3 DNA sequence: TGTGCCAGCAGTCCGCCGGGACAGCGACCTGGAAACACCATATATTTT.